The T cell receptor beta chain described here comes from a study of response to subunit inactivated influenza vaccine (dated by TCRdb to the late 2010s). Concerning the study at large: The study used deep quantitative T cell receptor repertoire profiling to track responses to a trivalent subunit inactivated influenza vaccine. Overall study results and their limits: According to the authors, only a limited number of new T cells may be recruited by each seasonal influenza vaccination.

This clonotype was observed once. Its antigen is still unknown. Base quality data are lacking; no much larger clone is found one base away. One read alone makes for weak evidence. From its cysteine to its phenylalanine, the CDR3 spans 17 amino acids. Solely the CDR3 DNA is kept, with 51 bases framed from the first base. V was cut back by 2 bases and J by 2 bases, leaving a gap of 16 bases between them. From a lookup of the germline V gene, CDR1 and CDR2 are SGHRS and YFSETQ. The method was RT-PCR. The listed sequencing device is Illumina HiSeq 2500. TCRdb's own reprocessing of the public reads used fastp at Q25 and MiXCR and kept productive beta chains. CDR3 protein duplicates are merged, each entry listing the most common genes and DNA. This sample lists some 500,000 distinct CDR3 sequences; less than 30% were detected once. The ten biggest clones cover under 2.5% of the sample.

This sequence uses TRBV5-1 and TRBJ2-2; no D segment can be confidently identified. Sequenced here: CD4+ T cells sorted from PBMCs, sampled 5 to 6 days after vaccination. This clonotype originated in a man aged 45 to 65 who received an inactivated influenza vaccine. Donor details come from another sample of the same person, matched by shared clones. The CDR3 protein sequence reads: CASSLGQFYPNTGELFF. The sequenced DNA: TGCGCCAGCAGCTTAGGGCAGTTCTACCCCAACACCGGGGAGCTGTTTTTT.